These 14 T cell receptor beta chains share one sample of origin, sequenced in a study of beta chain features in type 1 diabetes. Study-level results: Shorter TCRB CDR3s, moderately but significantly so, were found in Type 1 diabetes patients in all four CD4+ subsets.

Investigators reverse transcribed all isolated RNA, so they sequenced expressed TCRB transcripts. The data were produced by immunoSEQ multiplex PCR, yet TCRdb's version contains in-frame clones alone and is incomplete. The sample yields about 650,000 clones, 9.5% to 15% seen once. Antigens of these TCRs are unknown. The sequenced sample consisted of naive CD4+ T cells from blood. The receptors shown here come from a man aged 25 to 45 with type 1 diabetes.

In its sample, this clone was seen a few times. The chain employs TRBV7-2 and TRBJ2-3; 7 nucleotides agree with TRBD1. There are 16 residues in the CDR3. V lost 8 bases to trimming and J lost 1 base; unmatched junction nucleotides: 12. The germline V gene has CDR1 SGHTA and CDR2 FQGNSA. CDR3 sequence (DNA): TGTGCCAGCGGCCGGGGAGAGGGGGCCCGCACAGATACGCAGTATTTT. It specifies CASGRGEGARTDTQYF.

This sequence joins TRBV19 and TRBJ1-5; possibly TRBD1 for D (5 bases). Trimming removed 9 bases at V and 4 bases at J, with 19 bases between. CDR3 length equals 15 residues. Germline CDR1 is LNHDA and CDR2 is SQIVND (reference sequence). For the CDR3, the DNA is TGTGCCAGCACGCCGAGGGGTATTCAGAATCAGCCCCAGCATTTT. Protein product: CASTPRGIQNQPQHF.

The chain employs TRBV7-2 and TRBJ2-3, with 11 bases identical to TRBD2. This CDR3 has 15 residues. Germline V gives CDR1 SGHTA, CDR2 FQGNSA. Trimming took 7 bases from V and 7 from J; bases not matched to a gene: 10. CDR3 sequence: CASTPLAGGPNTQYF. The CDR3 DNA sequence: TGTGCCAGCACCCCTTTAGCGGGGGGGCCCAATACGCAGTATTTT.

This clone turned up a few times. V usage is TRBV6-1 and J usage is TRBJ1-5, with D tentatively TRBD1 (6 bases). The length of the CDR3 is 13 residues. V dropped 8 bases and J dropped 7 bases, with 15 bases sitting between them. From germline, CDR1 is MNHNS and CDR2 SASEGT. The CDR3 region has the DNA TGTGCCAGCCAGGTCGGGGGCCGGCAGCCCCAGCATTTT. Translation: CASQVGGRQPQHF.

The chain uses TRBV11-3 and TRBJ2-4; no clear D gene. The CDR3 runs to 11 residues. Trimming removed 3 bases at V and 9 bases at J, with 6 bases between. Germline V gene data show CDR1 as SGHNT and CDR2 as YENEEA. This chain's CDR3 is CASSLNGIQYF. The CDR3 DNA sequence: TGTGCCAGCAGCTTGAACGGCATTCAGTACTTC.

CDR3 nucleotides: TGTGCCAGCAGCTTGCCCGGACTAGCGGGGAGCCAAGAGACCCAGTACTTC. Translating it yields CASSLPGLAGSQETQYF. This rearrangement joins TRBV5-8 to TRBJ2-5, with 12 bases lining up with TRBD2. The ends lost 1 base at V and 1 base at J; junction bases unmatched: 5. The germline CDR1 and CDR2 sequences are SGHTS and YDEGEE. The CDR3 has 17 amino acids.

In this sample, this clone turned up once. V is TRBV19 and J is TRBJ1-2; D is unresolved. The length of the CDR3 is 15 residues. CDR1 and CDR2 (germline): LNHDA, SQIVND (reference sequence). Deletions cut 3 bases from V and 3 bases from J, with 14 bases between. The CDR3 loop reads CASSMSWISDYGYTF. The DNA for the CDR3 is TGTGCCAGTAGTATGAGTTGGATCTCCGACTATGGCTACACCTTC.

This clone was observed a few times. Different DNA sequences within this sample yield the same CDR3. The J gene is TRBJ1-5, the V gene TRBV5-4, with D possibly matching TRBD1 (5 bases). From germline, CDR1 is SGHNT and CDR2 YYREEE (reference sequence). The germline V and J ends were trimmed by 0 bases and 1 base, with 5 bases remaining between them. This CDR3 has 14 amino acids. The CDR3 here is CASSLAGSNQPQHF. Here the CDR3 DNA reads TGTGCCAGCAGCTTGGCAGGGAGCAATCAGCCCCAGCATTTT.

The chain has TRBV9 and TRBJ1-5; weak D call: TRBD1 (5 bases). Trimming left V 0 bases short and J 6 bases short, with 13 bases between. The CDR3 is 15 amino acids. Germline values: CDR1 SGDLS, CDR2 YYNGEE. The CDR3 DNA follows: TGTGCCAGCAGCGTAGGAGGGGAAAGGGGTCAGCCCCAGCATTTT. Translating gives CASSVGGERGQPQHF.

The count of this clone is one. The genes are TRBV7-6 and TRBJ1-1; D uncertain. V was clipped by 5 bases and J by 1 base, with 11 bases between them. CDR1 and CDR2 (germline): SGHVS, FNYEAQ. This CDR3 has 14 amino acids. CDR3 residues: CASSLGRTNTEAFF. The CDR3 nucleotides read TGTGCCAGCAGCCTCGGACGGACGAACACTGAAGCTTTCTTT.

The chain employs TRBV5-1 and TRBJ2-2, with 10 bases matching TRBD1. CDR1 is SGHRS and CDR2 is YFSETQ in the germline V gene. The length of the CDR3 is 16 residues. V was pared by 4 bases and J by 8 bases, with 11 bases of the junction left unmatched. The CDR3, as DNA: TGCGCCAGCAGCGATGGACAGGGGGTCCCCGGTGGGGAGCTGTTTTTT. Translating it yields CASSDGQGVPGGELFF. The entire variable domain, with the rest obtained from reference TRBV5-1 and TRBJ2-2, is as follows: KAGVTQTPRYLIKTRGQQVTLSCSPISGHRSVSWYQQTPGQGLQFLFEYFSETQRNKGNFPGRFSGRQFSNSRSEMNVSTLELGDSALYLCASSDGQGVPGGELFFGEGSRLTVL.

This clone was seen more than once but under ten times. This chain uses TRBV29-1 with TRBJ2-7; a possible D gene is TRBD1 (7 bases). The CDR3 is 15 amino acids. Germline CDR1 is SQVTM and CDR2 is ANQGSEA. V was cut by 6 bases and J by 2 bases, with 20 bases left in between. For the CDR3, the DNA is TGCAGCGTCCCTCCACTAACAGGGGAGGCCTACGAGCAGTACTTC. Translated, it gives CSVPPLTGEAYEQYF.

This clone was found a few times. The rearrangement links TRBV29-1 to TRBJ1-1, with unresolved D. V was cut by 4 bases and J by 0 bases, with 9 bases left in between. Germline values: CDR1 SQVTM, CDR2 ANQGSEA. This CDR3 is 13 amino acids long. DNA of the CDR3: TGCAGCGTTGCCGGGGTCTTGAACACTGAAGCTTTCTTT. This gives the protein CSVAGVLNTEAFF.

A note on this clone: Other DNA sequences from this sample encode an identical CDR3 as well. The chain uses TRBV10-3 and TRBJ2-1, with D possibly TRBD2 on 5 matching bases. This CDR3 is built from 13 residues. The ends were cut back, 7 bases at V and 3 bases at J, with 10 bases in the middle. Germline values: CDR1 ENHRY, CDR2 SYGVKD. The CDR3, as DNA: TGTGCCATCACTGGAGGCAGCTACAATGAGCAGTTCTTC. Translating it yields CAITGGSYNEQFF.